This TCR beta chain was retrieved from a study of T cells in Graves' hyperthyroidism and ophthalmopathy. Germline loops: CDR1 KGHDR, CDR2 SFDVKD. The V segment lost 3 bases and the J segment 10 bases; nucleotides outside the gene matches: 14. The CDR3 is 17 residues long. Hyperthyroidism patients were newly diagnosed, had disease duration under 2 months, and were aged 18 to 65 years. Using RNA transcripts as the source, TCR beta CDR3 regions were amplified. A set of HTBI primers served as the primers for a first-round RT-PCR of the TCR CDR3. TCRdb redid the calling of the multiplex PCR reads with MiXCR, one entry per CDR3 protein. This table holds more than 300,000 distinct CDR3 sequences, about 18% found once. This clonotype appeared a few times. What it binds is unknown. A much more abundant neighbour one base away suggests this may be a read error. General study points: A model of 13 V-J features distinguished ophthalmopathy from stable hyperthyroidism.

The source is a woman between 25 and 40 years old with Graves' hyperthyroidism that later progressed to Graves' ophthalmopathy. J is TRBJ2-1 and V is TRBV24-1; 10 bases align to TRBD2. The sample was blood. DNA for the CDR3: TGTGCCACCAGTGATGAAGGACCAGCGGGAGGGCCGGGGGAGCAGTTCTTC. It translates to CATSDEGPAGGPGEQFF.